The 28 T cell receptor beta chains given below trace back to one sample, sequenced in a study of vaccination and CD4 T cells after COVID-19. This sample's treatment: roughly 11-day PBMC culture with coronavirus spike peptide pools or control peptides (ViraFEST assay). Their recognized antigens are unknown. Scientists ran DNA taken from cultured CD4+ T cells through the Oncomine TCR Beta short-read assay for sequencing. TCRdb analysed the PCR reads with MiXCR anew, one entry per CDR3 protein. Among about 20,000 distinct CDR3 sequences, around three quarters were seen once, and the ten largest hold around 6%. Sequencing was done on a sample of CD4+ T cells from blood, cultured in vitro. These receptors were collected from a human donor who had recovered from COVID-19.

The rearrangement uses TRBV10-2 and TRBJ1-1; TRBD1 matches at 7 bases. Per germline, CDR1 WSHSY and CDR2 SAAADI. The V gene end was trimmed by 4 bases and the J gene end by 4 bases; junction bases not matched to a gene: 0. This CDR3 contains 12 residues. The CDR3 DNA is TGCGCCAGCAGTGCAGGGGGCACTGAAGCTTTCTTT. It specifies CASSAGGTEAFF.

The genes are TRBV6-5 and TRBJ1-1, with D perhaps TRBD1 (5 bases). CDR3 length: 17 residues. Trimming removed 0 bases from V and 1 base from J, with 15 bases in between. CDR1 is MNHEY, CDR2 SVGAGI, per germline. The CDR3 reads CASSYSTVGGGNTEAFF. CDR3 DNA sequence: TGTGCCAGCAGTTACTCGACGGTCGGGGGAGGGAACACTGAAGCTTTCTTT.

The rearrangement joins TRBV7-7 to TRBJ2-3, with 9 positions matching TRBD2. This CDR3 is built from 15 residues. V lost 5 bases to trimming and J lost 4 bases; unmatched junction nucleotides: 7. Looked up from germline, CDR1 is SSHAT and CDR2 is FNYEAQ (reference sequence). CDR3 protein: CASSHRLAGSDTQYF. CDR3 in DNA: TGTGCCAGCAGCCACCGCCTAGCGGGATCAGATACGCAGTATTTT.

The rearrangement joins TRBV7-9 to TRBJ2-7, with 15 bases matching TRBD2. Losses at the gene ends were 5 bases for V and 7 bases for J; bases not matched to a gene: 6. CDR1 SEHNR and CDR2 FQNEAQ come from the germline V gene (reference sequence). The CDR3 has 15 amino acids. The CDR3 spells CASSPPGLAGGEQYF. The DNA of the CDR3 is TGTGCCAGCAGCCCCCCGGGACTAGCGGGAGGTGAGCAGTACTTC.

CDR3 residues: CASSPQGPRNTEAFF. In DNA form, the CDR3 reads TGCGCCAGCAGCCCTCAGGGCCCTCGGAACACTGAAGCTTTCTTT. The chain links TRBV5-1 to TRBJ1-1; D is possibly TRBD1 (5 bases). Looked up from germline, CDR1 is SGHRS and CDR2 is YFSETQ. The CDR3 length is 15 residues. The V gene lost 4 bases and the J gene lost 1 base, with 14 bases spanning the gap.

The chain links TRBV20-1 to TRBJ1-4, with D possibly TRBD1 on 5 matching bases. In germline, CDR1 is DFQATT, CDR2 SNEGSKA (reference sequence). The CDR3 covers 15 residues. Between the trimmed V and J ends, which lost 0 bases and 5 bases, there was a span of 13 bases. Written as DNA, the CDR3 is TGCAGTGCTAGAGATCCGGGACGGCTAAATGAAAAACTGTTTTTT. Translating it yields CSARDPGRLNEKLFF.

The CDR3 region is CASSGGNTGELFF. The CDR3 nucleotides read TGTGCCAGCAGTGGTGGCAACACCGGGGAGCTGTTTTTT. The chain carries TRBV6-1 and TRBJ2-2; D unclear. V gave up 4 bases and J gave up 2 bases, with 5 bases separating them. The CDR3 covers 13 residues. Germline V lookup: CDR1 MNHNS, CDR2 SASEGT.

The gene calls are TRBV29-1 and TRBJ1-3, with a weak D call TRBD1 (5 bases). Between the trimmed V and J ends, which lost 3 bases and 1 base, there was a span of 10 bases. Germline values: CDR1 SQVTM, CDR2 ANQGSEA. CDR3 length: 14 amino acids. CDR3 in amino acids: CSVEGESSGNTIYF. The CDR3 bases are TGCAGCGTTGAGGGGGAATCTTCTGGAAACACCATATATTTT. The variable domain in full, completed from reference TRBV29-1 and TRBJ1-3, reads SAVISQKPSRDICQRGTSLTIQCQVDSQVTMMFWYRQQPGQSLTLIATANQGSEATYESGFVIDKFPISRPNLTFSTLTVSNMSPEDSSIYLCSVEGESSGNTIYFGEGSWLTVV.

The V call is TRBV7-2, the J call TRBJ1-5; D is uncertain. Germline V lookup: CDR1 SGHTA, CDR2 FQGNSA. The CDR3 runs to 13 residues. V was clipped by 5 bases and J by 0 bases, with 5 bases between them. The DNA of the CDR3 is TGTGCCAGCAGCAGCTATAGCAATCAGCCCCAGCATTTT. This gives the protein CASSSYSNQPQHF.

V and J are TRBV20-1 and TRBJ1-5; D uncertain. This CDR3 has 14 amino acids. Looked up from germline, CDR1 is DFQATT and CDR2 is SNEGSKA (reference sequence). Trimming shortened V by 5 bases and J by 3 bases, and 14 bases separated the two germline ends. The CDR3 region is CSAELPLSNQPQHF. CDR3 DNA sequence: TGCAGTGCTGAGTTACCCCTCTCCAATCAGCCCCAGCATTTT.

The sample holds a few counts of this clonotype. The V gene is TRBV28, the J gene TRBJ1-5; 7 positions agree with TRBD1. The trim removed 5 bases at V and 7 bases at J, leaving 8 bases unmatched. The CDR3 totals 14 residues. Germline CDR1 reads MDHEN; CDR2 reads SYDVKM. This CDR3 is CASSMSQGFQPQHF. The CDR3 DNA sequence: TGTGCCAGCAGTATGTCACAGGGGTTCCAGCCCCAGCATTTT.

The V call is TRBV7-9, the J call TRBJ1-5; 7 bases map to TRBD1. This CDR3 is built from 14 residues. Germline loops: CDR1 SEHNR, CDR2 FQNEAQ (reference sequence). V lost 5 bases to trimming and J lost 7 bases; unmatched junction nucleotides: 8. CDR3 coding DNA: TGTGCCAGCAGCCCCGACAGGGAGGGACAGCCCCAGCATTTT. It is translated as CASSPDREGQPQHF. The whole variable domain, remainder taken from reference TRBV7-9 and TRBJ1-5, is DTGVSQNPRHKITKRGQNVTFRCDPISEHNRLYWYRQTLGQGPEFLTYFQNEAQLEKSRLLSDRFSAERPKGSFSTLEIQRTEQGDSAMYLCASSPDREGQPQHFGDGTRLSIL.

In its sample, this clonotype was seen once. The chain carries TRBV6-2 or TRBV6-3 and TRBJ2-1; weak D call: TRBD2 (5 bases). CDR1 and CDR2 (germline): MNHEY, SVGEGT. Trimming took off 7 bases at V and 7 bases at J, with 17 bases between the two ends. The CDR3 consists of 14 residues. CDR3 coding DNA: TGTGCCAGCAAGATGGGAGTCTCCCAGAATGAGCAGTTCTTC. As protein: CASKMGVSQNEQFF.

The CDR3 reads CASSRDRGNEAFF. The CDR3 bases are TGTGCCAGTAGCCGCGACAGGGGGAATGAAGCTTTCTTT. This rearrangement joins TRBV19 to TRBJ1-1, with TRBD1 matching over 9 bases. V gave up 6 bases and J gave up 7 bases; unmatched junction bases: 6. Germline V gene sequence: CDR1 LNHDA, CDR2 SQIVND (reference sequence). CDR3 length: 13 amino acids.

The V call is TRBV6-5, the J call TRBJ2-7; D not resolved. Germline CDR1 is MNHEY and CDR2 is SVGAGI. Trimming left V 2 bases short and J 1 base short, with 6 bases between. The CDR3 extends over 13 amino acids. CDR3 DNA sequence: TGTGCCAGCAGTTACGATGGGTCCTACGAGCAGTACTTC. Translation: CASSYDGSYEQYF.

The chain is built from TRBV6-2 or TRBV6-3 and TRBJ2-3; D is unresolved. From germline, CDR1 is MNHEY and CDR2 SVGEGT. The CDR3 runs to 15 residues. Trimming left V 2 bases short and J 6 bases short, with 15 bases between. The CDR3 sequence is CASSYGPALPDTQYF. The DNA of the CDR3 is TGTGCCAGCAGTTACGGGCCCGCTCTCCCGGATACGCAGTATTTT.

The V and J genes are TRBV19 and TRBJ2-5; 7 bases line up with TRBD1. The V gene's germline CDR1 is LNHDA and CDR2 SQIVND (reference sequence). The CDR3 length is 14 residues. V lost 3 bases and J lost 4; bases outside the gene matches: 5. The CDR3 region has the DNA TGTGCCAGTAGTATTGGGACAGCCCGAGAGACCCAGTACTTC. Translated, it gives CASSIGTARETQYF.

The chain couples TRBV2 to TRBJ2-2; tentatively, D is TRBD2 (6 bases). The CDR3 sequence is 13 residues long. V was trimmed by 5 bases and J by 7 bases, leaving 11 bases between them. Per germline, CDR1 SNHLY and CDR2 FYNNEI. CDR3 region: CASSPAGGGELFF. The DNA for the CDR3 is TGTGCCAGCAGTCCAGCCGGGGGCGGGGAGCTGTTTTTT.

V gene TRBV11-2 combines with J gene TRBJ1-3; TRBD1 aligns across 7 bases. The V and J ends lost 6 bases and 9 bases, in that order; junction bases with no gene match: 11. This CDR3 contains 14 residues. CDR1 is SGHAT, CDR2 FQNNGV, per germline. CDR3 amino acids: CASRGPDRIFTIYF. The CDR3 DNA follows: TGTGCCAGCAGGGGACCGGACAGGATCTTCACCATATATTTT.

The table lists this clonotype with a few counts. The gene calls are TRBV15 and TRBJ2-7; the D call may be TRBD1 or TRBD2 (6 bases each). V shed 3 bases and J shed 7 bases, with 19 bases lying between them. The CDR3 runs 15 residues. The germline V gene has CDR1 LNHNV and CDR2 YYDKDF (reference sequence). CDR3 bases: TGTGCCACCAGCAGGGGTCGGGGGCCATTTGATGAGCAGTACTTC. It is translated as CATSRGRGPFDEQYF.

This rearrangement joins TRBV20-1 to TRBJ2-5; D perhaps matches TRBD2 (6 bases). Germline CDR1 and CDR2: DFQATT and SNEGSKA (reference sequence). There are 12 residues in the CDR3. V was clipped by 8 bases and J by 6 bases, with 16 bases between them. The CDR3 DNA reads as TGCAGTAGGAGTTTGGGAGGACAGACCCAGTACTTC. Amino acid sequence: CSRSLGGQTQYF.

This clonotype occurred a few times. The chain links TRBV6-1 to TRBJ2-5, with D possibly matching TRBD2 (5 bases). CDR3 length: 13 amino acids. The V gene's germline CDR1 is MNHNS and CDR2 SASEGT. Between the trimmed V and J ends, which lost 6 bases and 5 bases, there was a span of 13 bases. The CDR3 spells CASSPGRRETQYF. The DNA for the CDR3 is TGTGCCAGCAGCCCCGGACGGAGGGAGACCCAGTACTTC.

This rearrangement joins TRBV20-1 to TRBJ2-3, with D unresolved. Germline V gives CDR1 DFQATT, CDR2 SNEGSKA (reference sequence). V lost 6 bases, J lost 0 bases, and 4 bases lay in between. CDR3 length equals 11 residues. The CDR3 DNA is TGCAGTGCAGATAGCACAGATACGCAGTATTTT. This sequence encodes CSADSTDTQYF.

This clonotype was detected a few times. This chain joins TRBV6-4 and TRBJ2-1, with 10 nucleotides matching TRBD1. Germline CDR1 MRHNA, CDR2 SNTAGT. The CDR3 covers 15 residues. With V trimmed by 2 bases and J by 6 bases, 4 bases remained unmatched. CDR3 coding DNA: TGTGCCAGCAGTGACCGGGACAGGGGTGTCAATGAGCAGTTCTTC. Encoded protein: CASSDRDRGVNEQFF.

The chain recombines TRBV20-1 with TRBJ1-5; D gene unclear. Trimming stripped 6 bases from V and 3 bases from J, with 12 bases between. The CDR3 spans 13 residues. Germline V CDR1 and CDR2: DFQATT, SNEGSKA (reference sequence). In nucleotides, the CDR3 is TGCAGTGCCATGGACGGGTTCAATCAGCCCCAGCATTTT. It is translated as CSAMDGFNQPQHF.

V is TRBV20-1 and J is TRBJ1-1, with D tentatively TRBD1 (6 bases). CDR1 is DFQATT, CDR2 SNEGSKA, per germline (reference sequence). The CDR3 contains 13 residues. Trimming took off 0 bases at V and 6 bases at J, with 11 bases between the two ends. The CDR3 nucleotides read TGCAGTGCTAGAGACAAGACAGGAGCTGAAGCTTTCTTT. This codes for CSARDKTGAEAFF.

The chain couples TRBV7-2 to TRBJ1-5, with D possibly matching TRBD1 (5 bases). CDR1 and CDR2 from the germline V gene are SGHTA and FQGNSA. The CDR3 runs to 14 residues. V shed 6 bases and J shed 5 bases, with 14 bases lying between them. The CDR3 nucleotides read TGTGCCAGCAGACGCACAGGTATCGATCAGCCCCAGCATTTT. It encodes CASRRTGIDQPQHF. The full variable domain, completed using reference TRBV7-2 and TRBJ1-5, is GAGVSQSPSNKVTEKGKDVELRCDPISGHTALYWYRQSLGQGLEFLIYFQGNSAPDKSGLPSDRFSAERTGGSVSTLTIQRTQQEDSAVYLCASRRTGIDQPQHFGDGTRLSIL.

The rearrangement joins TRBV7-3 to TRBJ2-3, with D unresolved. Trimming cost V 2 bases and J 3 bases, with 6 bases left between them. Germline CDR1 is SGHTA and CDR2 is FQGTGA. The CDR3 has 13 residues. CDR3 in DNA: TGTGCCAGCAGCTTAGCCCATACAGATACGCAGTATTTT. Its translation: CASSLAHTDTQYF.